Given below is one T cell receptor (beta chain) in context. CDR1 and CDR2 from the germline V gene are SGHRS and YFSETQ. The length of the CDR3 is 13 residues. With 4 bases clipped from V and 0 bases from J, the junction kept 0 bases outside the gene matches. How the authors handled the data: Using reference gene primer amplification, nucleated cell counts were estimated. The method was immunoSEQ multiplex PCR; TCRdb's version includes in-frame clones alone and lacks a portion of them. V and J calls and clone size are copied from that table; D and trimming were computed from the DNA. The table has 70,000 or so clones, around nine tenths seen once. The sample originates from a study of blood T cell repertoires in COVID-19. Study summary: Acute and convalescent COVID-19 specimens originated in the United States, Italy and Spain.

This sequence was found in a human donor in a cohort sampled during active COVID-19. Sequencing input: peripheral blood. This chain uses TRBV5-1 with TRBJ2-7; 8 nucleotides align to TRBD2. The CDR3 here is CASSGTSSYEQYF. The CDR3, as DNA: TGCGCCAGCAGCGGGACTAGCTCCTACGAGCAGTACTTC.